This T cell receptor beta chain was sequenced for a study of early T cells in non-severe SARS-CoV-2 infection. Each single cDNA molecule received a unique molecular identifier. Each CDR3 protein gets one entry after TCRdb re-called the 5' RACE reads with MiXCR. The data contain 70,000 to 90,000 distinct CDR3 sequences, 15% of them seen just once; the ten biggest clones take up more than 10%. In its sample, this clonotype was seen a few times. Germline CDR1 ENHRY, CDR2 SYGVKD. Deletions cut 9 bases from V and 0 bases from J, with 12 bases between. The CDR3 is 13 residues long. The gene calls are TRBV10-3 and TRBJ2-7; either TRBD1 or TRBD2 may supply D (5 bases each). This receptor was obtained from an adult who was a healthcare worker with PCR-confirmed SARS-CoV-2 infection or an uninfected control (not recorded which). The sample comprised whole blood. The CDR3 DNA is TGTGCCATGGGACCCACGAGCTCCTACGAGCAGTACTTC. Translation gives CAMGPTSSYEQYF.